This T cell receptor (beta chain) was sequenced for a study of CD8+ T cells in alopecia areata. Study details: Each recipient was an approximately 7-11-week-old female C3H/HeJ mouse given skin from an approximately 6-12-month-old C3H/HeJ donor with spontaneous alopecia.

RNA was extracted and reverse transcribed into cDNA as the sequencing template. Clones were read by immunoSEQ multiplex PCR, and TCRdb kept only the in-frame ones, dropping some. Singletons are absent from the sample, which has 200,000 to 300,000 clones. The CDR3 is 14 amino acids. From germline, CDR1 is GKSSPN and CDR2 SITVG. Whole-study findings and limits: Resident alphabeta T-cell populations of normal skin are likewise subject to sequencing in scalp samples. It was less clear whether patients shared TCRs than it was in mice, possibly because of HLA. Greater clonality was observed in lesional scalp samples, especially alopecia totalis/universalis, versus normal scalp.

Cells pooled from cutaneous lymph nodes were sorted on CD4, CD8alpha, NKG2D, NKG2ACE and other markers. As for this clone: Its antigen is as yet unknown. Mouse gene names and germline throughout. The read comes to an end 4 residues before the CDR3 does, leaving the germline J gene to fill in the end.

The TCR comes from a C3H/HeJ mouse with alopecia areata. These mice share the MHC haplotype H2-k. Material for sequencing was CD4+ T cells sorted from a lymph node. The genes are TRBV31 and TRBJ1-2; 11 nucleotides match TRBD1. The CDR3 loop reads CAWRLPGQGGDYTF. The sequenced CDR3 bases are TGTGCCTGGAGGCTCCCGGGACAGGGGGGC.